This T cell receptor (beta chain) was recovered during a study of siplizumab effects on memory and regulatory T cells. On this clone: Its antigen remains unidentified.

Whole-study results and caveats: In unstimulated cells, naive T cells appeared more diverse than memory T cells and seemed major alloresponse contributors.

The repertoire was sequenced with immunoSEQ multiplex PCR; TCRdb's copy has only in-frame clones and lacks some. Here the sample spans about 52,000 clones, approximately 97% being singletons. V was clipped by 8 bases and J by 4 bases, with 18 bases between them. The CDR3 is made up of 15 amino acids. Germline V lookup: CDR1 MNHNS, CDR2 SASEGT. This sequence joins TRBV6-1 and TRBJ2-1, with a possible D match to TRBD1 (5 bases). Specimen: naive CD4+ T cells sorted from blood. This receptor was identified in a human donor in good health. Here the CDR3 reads CASEIDSVGYNEQFF. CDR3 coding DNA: TGTGCCAGCGAAATCGACAGTGTTGGTTACAATGAGCAGTTCTTC.